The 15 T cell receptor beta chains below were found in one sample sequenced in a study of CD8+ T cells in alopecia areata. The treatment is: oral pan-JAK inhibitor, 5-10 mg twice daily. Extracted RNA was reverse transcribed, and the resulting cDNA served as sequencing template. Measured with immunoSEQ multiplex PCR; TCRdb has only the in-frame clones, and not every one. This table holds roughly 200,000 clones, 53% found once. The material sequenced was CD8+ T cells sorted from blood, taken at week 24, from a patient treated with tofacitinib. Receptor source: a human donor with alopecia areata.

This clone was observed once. This CDR3 is CASSSTSGSQPQHF. The CDR3 DNA reads TGCGCCAGCAGCTCGACTTCAGGGAGTCAGCCCCAGCATTTT. The rearrangement links TRBV5-1 to TRBJ1-5; a possible D gene is TRBD1 (5 bases). The CDR3 has 14 residues. From germline, CDR1 is SGHRS and CDR2 YFSETQ. Trimming took 3 bases from V and 6 from J, leaving 13 bases between them.

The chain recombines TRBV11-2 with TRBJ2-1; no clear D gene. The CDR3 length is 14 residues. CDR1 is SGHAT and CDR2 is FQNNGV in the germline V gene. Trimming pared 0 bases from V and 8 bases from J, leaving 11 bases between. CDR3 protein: CASSLDLSRDEQFF. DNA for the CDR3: TGTGCCAGCAGCTTAGATCTGAGTCGGGATGAGCAGTTCTTC.

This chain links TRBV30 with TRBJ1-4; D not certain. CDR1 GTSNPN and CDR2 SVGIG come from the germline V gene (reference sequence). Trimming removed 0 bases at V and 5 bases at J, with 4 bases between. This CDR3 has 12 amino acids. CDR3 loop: CAWSVDNEKLFF. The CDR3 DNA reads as TGTGCCTGGAGTGTAGACAATGAAAAACTGTTTTTT.

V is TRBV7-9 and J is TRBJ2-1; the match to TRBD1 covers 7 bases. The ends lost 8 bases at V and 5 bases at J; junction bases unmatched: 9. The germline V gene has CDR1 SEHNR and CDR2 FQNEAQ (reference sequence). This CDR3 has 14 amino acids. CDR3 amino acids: CASGIGQENNEQFF. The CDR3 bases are TGTGCCAGCGGGATCGGACAGGAGAACAATGAGCAGTTCTTC.

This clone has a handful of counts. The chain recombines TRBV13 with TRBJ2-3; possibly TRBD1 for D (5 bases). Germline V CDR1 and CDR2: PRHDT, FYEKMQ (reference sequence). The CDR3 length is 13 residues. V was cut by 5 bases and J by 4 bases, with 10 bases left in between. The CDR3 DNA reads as TGTGCCAGCAGCGACAGAGGTGCAGATACGCAGTATTTT. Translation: CASSDRGADTQYF. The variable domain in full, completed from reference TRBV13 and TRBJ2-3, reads AAGVIQSPRHLIKEKRETATLKCYPIPRHDTVYWYQQGPGQDPQFLISFYEKMQSDKGSIPDRFSAQQFSDYHSELNMSSLELGDSALYFCASSDRGADTQYFGPGTRLTVL.

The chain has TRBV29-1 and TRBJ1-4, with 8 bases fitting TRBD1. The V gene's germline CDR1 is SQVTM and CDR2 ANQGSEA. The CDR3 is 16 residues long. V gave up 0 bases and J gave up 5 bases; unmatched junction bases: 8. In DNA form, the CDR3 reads TGCAGCGTTGAAGATCCCCGGGACAGGCCCAATGAAAAACTGTTTTTT. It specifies CSVEDPRDRPNEKLFF.

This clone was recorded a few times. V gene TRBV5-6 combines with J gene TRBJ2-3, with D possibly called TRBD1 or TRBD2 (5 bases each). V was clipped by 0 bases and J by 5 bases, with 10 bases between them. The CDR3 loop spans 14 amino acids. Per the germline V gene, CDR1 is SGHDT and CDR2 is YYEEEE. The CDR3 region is CASSLAGAGDTQYF. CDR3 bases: TGTGCCAGCAGCTTGGCCGGGGCGGGAGATACGCAGTATTTT.

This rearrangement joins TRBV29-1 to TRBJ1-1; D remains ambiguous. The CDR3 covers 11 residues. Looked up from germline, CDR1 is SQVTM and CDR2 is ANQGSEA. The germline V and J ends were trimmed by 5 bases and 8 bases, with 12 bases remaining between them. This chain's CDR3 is CSVQQLKEAFF. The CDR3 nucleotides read TGCAGCGTTCAGCAGCTCAAAGAAGCTTTCTTT.

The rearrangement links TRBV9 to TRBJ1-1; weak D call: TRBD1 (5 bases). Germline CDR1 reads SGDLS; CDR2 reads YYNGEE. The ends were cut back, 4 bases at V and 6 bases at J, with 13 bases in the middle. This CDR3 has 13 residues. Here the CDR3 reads CASSPGGTPEAFF. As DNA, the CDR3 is TGTGCCAGCAGCCCAGGTGGGACGCCTGAAGCTTTCTTT.

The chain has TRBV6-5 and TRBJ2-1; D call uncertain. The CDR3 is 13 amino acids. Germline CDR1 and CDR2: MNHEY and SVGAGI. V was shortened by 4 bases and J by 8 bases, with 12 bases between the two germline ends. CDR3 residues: CASSLRGIDEQFF. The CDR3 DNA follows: TGTGCCAGCAGTTTACGTGGTATCGATGAGCAGTTCTTC.

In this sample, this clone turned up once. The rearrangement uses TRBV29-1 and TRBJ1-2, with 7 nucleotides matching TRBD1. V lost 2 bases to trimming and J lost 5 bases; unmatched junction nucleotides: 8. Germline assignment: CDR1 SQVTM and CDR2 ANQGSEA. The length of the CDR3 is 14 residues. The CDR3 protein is CSVENPGGEYGYTF. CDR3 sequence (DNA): TGCAGCGTTGAAAATCCAGGGGGAGAGTATGGCTACACCTTC.

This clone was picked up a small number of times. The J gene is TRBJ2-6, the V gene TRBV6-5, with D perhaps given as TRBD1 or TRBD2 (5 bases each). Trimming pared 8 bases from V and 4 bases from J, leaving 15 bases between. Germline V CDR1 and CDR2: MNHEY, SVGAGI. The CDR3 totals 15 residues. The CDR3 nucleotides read TGTGCCAGCGCAGGGAGTCTGTGGGGGGCCAACGTCCTGACTTTC. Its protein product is CASAGSLWGANVLTF.

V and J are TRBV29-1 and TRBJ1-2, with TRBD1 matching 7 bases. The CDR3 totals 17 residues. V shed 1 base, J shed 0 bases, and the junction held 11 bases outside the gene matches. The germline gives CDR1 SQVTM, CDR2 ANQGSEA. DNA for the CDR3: TGCAGCGTTGAAGGGGGGACAGTCATAGCACCTAACTATGGCTACACCTTC. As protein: CSVEGGTVIAPNYGYTF.

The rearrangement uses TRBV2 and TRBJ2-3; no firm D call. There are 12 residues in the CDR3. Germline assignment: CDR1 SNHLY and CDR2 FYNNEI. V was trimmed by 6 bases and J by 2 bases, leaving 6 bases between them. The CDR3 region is CASSSNTDTQYF. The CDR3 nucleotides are TGTGCCAGCAGCAGTAACACAGATACGCAGTATTTT.

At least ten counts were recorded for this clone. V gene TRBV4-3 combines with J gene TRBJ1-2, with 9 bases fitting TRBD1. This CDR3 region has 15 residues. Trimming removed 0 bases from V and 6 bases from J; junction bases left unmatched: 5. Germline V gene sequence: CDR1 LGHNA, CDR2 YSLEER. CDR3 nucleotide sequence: TGCGCCAGCAGCCAAGATGGGACAGGGTTTGATGGCTACACCTTC. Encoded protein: CASSQDGTGFDGYTF.